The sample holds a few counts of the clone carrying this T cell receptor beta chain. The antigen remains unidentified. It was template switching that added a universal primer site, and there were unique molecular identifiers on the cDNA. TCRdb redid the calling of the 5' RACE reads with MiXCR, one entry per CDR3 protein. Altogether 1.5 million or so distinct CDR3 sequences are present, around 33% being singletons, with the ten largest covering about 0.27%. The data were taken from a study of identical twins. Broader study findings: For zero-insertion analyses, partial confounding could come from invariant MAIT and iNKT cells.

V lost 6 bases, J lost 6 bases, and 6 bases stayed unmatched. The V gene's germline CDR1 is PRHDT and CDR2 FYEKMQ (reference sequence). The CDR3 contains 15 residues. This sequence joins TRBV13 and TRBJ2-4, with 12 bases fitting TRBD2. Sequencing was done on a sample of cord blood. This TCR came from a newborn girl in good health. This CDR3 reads CASRIQGLAGNIQYF. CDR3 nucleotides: TGTGCCAGCAGAATACAGGGACTAGCGGGAAACATTCAGTACTTC.